A single sample gave rise to the 11 T cell receptor beta chains below, sequenced in a study of siplizumab effects on memory and regulatory T cells. Assay: immunoSEQ multiplex PCR; the TCRdb copy retains only in-frame clones and omits some. Of around 95,000 clones listed, about 94% are singletons. Sequenced material: non-Treg CD4+ T cells sorted from blood. The receptors stem from a human donor in good health.

Only one count was recorded for this clone. The chain is built from TRBV10-3 and TRBJ2-7; the match to TRBD2 covers 9 bases. CDR3 length: 14 residues. V dropped 3 bases and J dropped 3; count of bases not matched to a gene: 3. Germline V gene data show CDR1 as ENHRY and CDR2 as SYGVKD. CDR3 in amino acids: CAISEYSGSYEQYF. CDR3 nucleotide sequence: TGTGCCATCAGTGAATATAGCGGGAGCTACGAGCAGTACTTC.

The V gene is TRBV5-4, the J gene TRBJ2-1; 11 positions match TRBD1. Germline V gives CDR1 SGHNT, CDR2 YYREEE (reference sequence). This CDR3 region has 15 residues. Trimming at V came to 5 bases and at J to 5 bases, leaving 6 bases not matched to a gene. The CDR3 DNA sequence: TGTGCCAGCAGTCCTCGGACAGGGGGCGACAATGAGCAGTTCTTC. Encoded protein: CASSPRTGGDNEQFF.

Here the CDR3 DNA reads TGTGCCAGTAGTATCGGGACTAGCGGACTTAGCACAGATACGCAGTATTTT. Encoded protein: CASSIGTSGLSTDTQYF. The chain combines TRBV19 with TRBJ2-3; 11 nucleotides align to TRBD2. CDR3 length equals 17 residues. With V trimmed by 3 bases and J by 0 bases, 5 bases remained unmatched. The V gene's germline CDR1 is LNHDA and CDR2 SQIVND (reference sequence).

The J gene is TRBJ2-1, the V gene TRBV7-9, with TRBD2 matching over 8 bases. V dropped 2 bases and J dropped 7; count of bases not matched to a gene: 13. The CDR3 contains 17 residues. Germline CDR1 reads SEHNR; CDR2 reads FQNEAQ (reference sequence). The CDR3 is CASSLSGSGSMGNEQFF. Here the CDR3 DNA reads TGTGCCAGCAGCTTAAGCGGGAGTGGCTCAATGGGTAATGAGCAGTTCTTC.

The rearrangement links TRBV19 to TRBJ2-1, with D uncertain. V lost 3 bases and J lost 6, with 9 bases in between. In germline, CDR1 is LNHDA, CDR2 SQIVND (reference sequence). The CDR3 covers 13 residues. In nucleotides, the CDR3 is TGTGCCAGTAGTATGGTCAGGTTCAATGAGCAGTTCTTC. This sequence encodes CASSMVRFNEQFF.

CDR3 residues: CASSMLPDTQYF. CDR3 in DNA: TGCGCCAGCAGCATGCTCCCAGATACGCAGTATTTT. This chain joins TRBV5-1 and TRBJ2-3, with D hard to call. CDR3 length: 12 amino acids. Trimming removed 4 bases from V and 4 bases from J, with 7 bases in between. Germline V gene sequence: CDR1 SGHRS, CDR2 YFSETQ.

This clone was seen only once. The V call is TRBV27, the J call TRBJ1-1, with TRBD1 identical over 8 bases. Germline-derived CDR1 and CDR2 are MNHEY and SMNVEV (reference sequence). The V segment lost 5 bases and the J segment 0 bases; nucleotides outside the gene matches: 8. The CDR3 has 16 amino acids. CDR3 residues: CASSPRTGIVNTEAFF. CDR3 coding DNA: TGTGCCAGCAGTCCCCGGACAGGGATTGTGAACACTGAAGCTTTCTTT.

V gene TRBV4-1 combines with J gene TRBJ2-5; a weak D match, TRBD1 (6 bases). The CDR3 covers 14 residues. CDR1 and CDR2 (germline): MGHRA, YSYEKL. The V and J ends lost 1 base and 2 bases respectively, with 8 bases between them. The CDR3 region has the DNA TGCGCCAGCAGCCAAGGAACAGGGCAAGAGACCCAGTACTTC. Encoded protein: CASSQGTGQETQYF.

The chain links TRBV7-3 to TRBJ1-3, with TRBD1 matching over 8 bases. V shed 5 bases and J 0 bases; nucleotides not matched to a gene: 9. This CDR3 is 17 amino acids long. The germline V gene encodes CDR1 SGHTA and CDR2 FQGTGA. The CDR3 reads CASSLGTGAGSGNTIYF. The CDR3 nucleotides are TGTGCCAGCAGCCTCGGGACAGGTGCCGGCTCTGGAAACACCATATATTTT.

CDR3 nucleotide sequence: TGTGCCATCAGTGAGTCGAACGTAGCTATTGAGCAGTTCTTC. This codes for CAISESNVAIEQFF. This chain links TRBV10-3 with TRBJ2-1; D is ambiguous. Between the trimmed V and J ends, which lost 0 bases and 9 bases, there was a span of 12 bases. The CDR3 totals 14 residues. Germline loops: CDR1 ENHRY, CDR2 SYGVKD.

The chain links TRBV19 to TRBJ1-1; TRBD1 is a possible D gene (5 bases). Germline V gene data show CDR1 as LNHDA and CDR2 as SQIVND (reference sequence). The V end was cut by 9 bases, the J end by 2 bases, with 28 bases between. The CDR3 totals 18 residues. The CDR3 DNA follows: TGTGCCAGCAAAAATTCCAGTCCCGGGACGGGATTAAACACTGAAGCTTTCTTT. Translated: CASKNSSPGTGLNTEAFF. Complete variable domain (other parts from reference TRBV19 and TRBJ1-1): DGGITQSPKYLFRKEGQNVTLSCEQNLNHDAMYWYRQDPGQGLRLIYYSQIVNDFQKGDIAEGYSVSREKKESFPLTVTSAQKNPTAFYLCASKNSSPGTGLNTEAFFGQGTRLTVV.